The 2 T cell receptor beta chains below were found in one sample sequenced in a study of T cell responses to AZD1222 COVID-19 vaccine. Sequenced by immunoSEQ multiplex PCR; TCRdb stores in-frame clones only, minus some. This sample has 140,000 to 150,000 clones, with around 94% found just once. Sample: peripheral blood, taken after recovery from COVID-19. The receptors stem from an adult who had recovered from COVID-19.

V and J are TRBV10-2 and TRBJ2-3, with 8 bases that match TRBD2. The germline CDR1 and CDR2 sequences are WSHSY and SAAADI. J gave up 6 bases and V 2 bases, and 16 bases lay outside the gene matches. The CDR3 consists of 18 residues. CDR3 DNA: TGCGCCAGCAGTGAGGACCCACCTCGGGGGGGATTGTACGATACGCAGTATTTT. It specifies CASSEDPPRGGLYDTQYF.

The sample holds one count of this clone. The chain links TRBV15 to TRBJ1-2; 7 nucleotides agree with TRBD1. The CDR3 loop spans 16 amino acids. V was clipped by 3 bases and J by 5 bases; unmatched bases: 12. In germline, CDR1 is LNHNV, CDR2 YYDKDF (reference sequence). CDR3 sequence reads: CATSSPTRTGSYGYTF. In DNA form, the CDR3 reads TGTGCCACCAGCAGCCCAACGAGGACAGGATCTTATGGCTACACCTTC.